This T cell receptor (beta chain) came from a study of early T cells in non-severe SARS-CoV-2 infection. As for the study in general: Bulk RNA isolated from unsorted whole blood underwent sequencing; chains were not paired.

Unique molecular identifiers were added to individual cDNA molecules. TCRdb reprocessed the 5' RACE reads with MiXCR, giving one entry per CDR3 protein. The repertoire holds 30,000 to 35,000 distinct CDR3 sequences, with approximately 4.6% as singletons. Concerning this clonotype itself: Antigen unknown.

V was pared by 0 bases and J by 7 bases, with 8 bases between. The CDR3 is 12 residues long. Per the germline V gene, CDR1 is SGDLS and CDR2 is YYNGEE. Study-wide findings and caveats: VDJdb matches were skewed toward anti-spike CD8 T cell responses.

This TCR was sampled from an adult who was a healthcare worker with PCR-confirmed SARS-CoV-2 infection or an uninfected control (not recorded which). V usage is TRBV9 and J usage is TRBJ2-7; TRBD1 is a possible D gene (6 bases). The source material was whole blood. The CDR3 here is CASSVERGEQYF. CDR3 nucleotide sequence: TGTGCCAGCAGCGTAGAAAGGGGGGAGCAGTACTTC.